A single sample is the source of the 24 T cell receptor beta chains below, sequenced in a study of molecular identifiers for immune sequencing clone quantification (dated by TCRdb to 2016 to 2019). The library relied on PCR. Instrument on record: NextSeq 500. Using fastp at Q25 and MiXCR, TCRdb reprocessed the public reads and kept productive beta chains. All rows with the same CDR3 protein become a single entry with the most common DNA and genes. In all, the sample holds more than 450,000 distinct CDR3 sequences, and about 25% of those were seen once. Approximately 0.8% of the sample is in the top ten clones. Sequencing was carried out using naive CD8+ T cells from blood, with Jurkat cell RNA spiked in. The intended sense of this specimen's cell subset or site label: FACS-sorted CD8+CD4-CCR7+CD45RA+ naive T cells. These receptors came from a human donor in good health. Some libraries in this study had Jurkat cell RNA spiked in.

This chain links TRBV19 with TRBJ1-1; TRBD1 is a possible D gene (6 bases). This CDR3 is built from 13 residues. V lost 7 bases and J lost 6, with 15 bases in between. Germline V gene data show CDR1 as LNHDA and CDR2 as SQIVND (reference sequence). For the CDR3, the DNA is TGTGCCAGTAATCTGGGGGACACCCCTGAAGCTTTCTTT. Its translation: CASNLGDTPEAFF.

This clonotype was counted at least ten times. CDR3 amino acids: CASSPGQGNYGYTF. For the CDR3, the DNA is TGCGCCAGCAGCCCCGGACAGGGAAACTATGGCTACACCTTC. This sequence joins TRBV5-1 and TRBJ1-2; TRBD1 matches 8 bases. The germline CDR1 and CDR2 sequences are SGHRS and YFSETQ. After removal of 4 bases from V and 2 bases from J, the junction contained 4 bases not matched to a gene. The CDR3 has 14 residues.

Regarding this clonotype: Given a much more abundant clone one base away, this may be a read error. The chain joins TRBV7-9 to TRBJ2-2, with D perhaps given as TRBD1 or TRBD2 (5 bases each). Trimming shortened V by 8 bases and J by 2 bases, and 9 bases separated the two germline ends. Per the germline V gene, CDR1 is SEHNR and CDR2 is FQNEAQ (reference sequence). The CDR3 is 13 residues long. The CDR3 loop reads CASPGGNTGELFF. CDR3 nucleotides: TGTGCCAGCCCTGGGGGAAACACCGGGGAGCTGTTTTTT.

This clonotype has only a few counts. This chain joins TRBV20-1 and TRBJ2-1; 12 nucleotides match TRBD1. This CDR3 spans 15 amino acids. Trimming removed 0 bases from V and 9 bases from J; junction bases left unmatched: 6. Per germline, CDR1 DFQATT and CDR2 SNEGSKA (reference sequence). In DNA form, the CDR3 reads TGCAGTGCTAGAGATGGGGGACAGGGGGCCAGTGAGCAGTTCTTC. Its translation: CSARDGGQGASEQFF.

Details on this clonotype: With a much larger clone just one base away, this may be a read error. CDR3 residues: CASFAGRPCEQYF. CDR3 bases: TGTGCCAGCTTTGCAGGGCGACCCTGCGAGCAGTACTTC. The chain uses TRBV2 and TRBJ2-7; D might be TRBD1 (5 bases). Trimming removed 8 bases at V and 6 bases at J, with 17 bases between. The CDR3 loop spans 13 amino acids. The germline gives CDR1 SNHLY, CDR2 FYNNEI. Full variable domain (outside the CDR3, taken from reference TRBV2 and TRBJ2-7): EPEVTQTPSHQVTQMGQEVILRCVPISNHLYFYWYRQILGQKVEFLVSFYNNEISEKSEIFDDQFSVERPDGSNFTLKIRSTKLEDSAMYFCASFAGRPCEQYFGPGTRLTVT.

At least ten counts were recorded for this clonotype. This chain links TRBV7-6 with TRBJ2-1; D remains unclear. V was trimmed by 0 bases and J by 9 bases, leaving 12 bases between them. From germline, CDR1 is SGHVS and CDR2 FNYEAQ. CDR3 length equals 14 residues. The CDR3 DNA reads as TGTGCCAGCAGCTTAGCGAGGCCGGTAGCTGAGCAGTTCTTC. Its translation is CASSLARPVAEQFF.

The rearrangement links TRBV23-1 to TRBJ1-6; maybe TRBD1 (6 bases). TRBV23-1 is an ORF for which the function is uncertain. Between the trimmed V and J ends, which lost 4 bases and 4 bases, there was a span of 14 bases. This CDR3 is 16 amino acids long. In DNA, the CDR3 is TGCGCCAGCAGTCCTCGCGGGACACTATATAATTCACCCCTCCACTTT. Translation gives CASSPRGTLYNSPLHF.

This clonotype was counted ten times or more. This chain links TRBV12-5 with TRBJ1-5; D gene ambiguous. This CDR3 spans 11 amino acids. The V end lost 6 bases, the J end lost 3 bases, and 3 bases lay between the germline ends. Germline values: CDR1 LGHNT, CDR2 FRNRAP. The CDR3 protein is CASGDNQPQHF. As DNA, the CDR3 is TGTGCTAGTGGGGACAATCAGCCCCAGCATTTT.

This clonotype was detected ten times or more. J is TRBJ1-1 and V is TRBV29-1; no definite D call. Germline CDR1 and CDR2: SQVTM and ANQGSEA. Deletions cut 2 bases from V and 8 bases from J, with 6 bases between. CDR3 length equals 10 residues. The CDR3 nucleotides are TGCAGCGTTGAATCGGGAGAAGCTTTCTTT. Translation gives CSVESGEAFF.

This chain connects TRBV6-1 to TRBJ2-7; tentatively, D is TRBD1 (6 bases). CDR1 is MNHNS and CDR2 is SASEGT in the germline V gene. Trimming stripped 11 bases from V and 1 base from J, with 24 bases between. The CDR3 has 16 residues. The CDR3, as DNA: TGTGCCGGCACCCCCCGCCCCGGGCAGGGGTCCTACGAGCAGTACTTC. Its protein product is CAGTPRPGQGSYEQYF.

In this sample, this clonotype turned up many times. V usage is TRBV28 and J usage is TRBJ2-3, with D perhaps matching TRBD2 (6 bases). V was pared by 6 bases and J by 9 bases, with 22 bases between. Germline CDR1 and CDR2: MDHEN and SYDVKM. This CDR3 is 15 amino acids long. The DNA for the CDR3 is TGTGCCAGCAGAGCCTATTTCGGGGGTCTCGAGACGCAGTATTTT. This codes for CASRAYFGGLETQYF.

This clonotype was counted at least ten times. This chain links TRBV5-1 with TRBJ2-3; D remains unclear. The CDR3 has 14 amino acids. V was pared by 7 bases and J by 2 bases, with 14 bases between. Germline V gene data show CDR1 as SGHRS and CDR2 as YFSETQ. The CDR3 DNA sequence: TGCGCCAGCGGACCCCTCGGTTCCACAGATACGCAGTATTTT. The encoded protein is CASGPLGSTDTQYF.

The table lists this clonotype with many counts. The genes are TRBV30 and TRBJ2-5, with D perhaps being TRBD1 or TRBD2 (5 bases each). CDR3 size: 14 residues. Trimming took 0 bases from V and 1 from J, leaving 9 bases between them. The V gene's germline CDR1 is GTSNPN and CDR2 SVGIG (reference sequence). The CDR3 loop reads CAWSVPGTQETQYF. The CDR3 DNA follows: TGTGCCTGGAGTGTACCAGGGACCCAAGAGACCCAGTACTTC.

The V and J genes are TRBV27 and TRBJ2-2, with a weak D call TRBD2 (5 bases). V was clipped by 2 bases and J by 6 bases, with 13 bases between them. Per germline, CDR1 MNHEY and CDR2 SMNVEV (reference sequence). The CDR3 runs 15 residues. The CDR3 DNA is TGTGCCAGCAGTTTACTAGGGAACGGGGCCGGGGAGCTGTTTTTT. Translation: CASSLLGNGAGELFF.

This clonotype was seen many times. This chain links TRBV6-5 with TRBJ2-3; D perhaps matches TRBD1 (6 bases). CDR3 length: 13 residues. CDR1 and CDR2 from the germline V gene are MNHEY and SVGAGI. Trimming left V 5 bases short and J 7 bases short, with 13 bases between. CDR3 protein: CASSTDRFHTQYF. DNA of the CDR3: TGTGCCAGCAGTACAGACAGGTTCCATACGCAGTATTTT.

The gene calls are TRBV2 and TRBJ1-1, with no clear D. The CDR3 has 14 amino acids. V lost 8 bases and J lost 1, with 14 bases in between. Per germline, CDR1 SNHLY and CDR2 FYNNEI. CDR3 coding DNA: TGTGCCAGCGTCCAAGGACCACCGAACACTGAAGCTTTCTTT. It specifies CASVQGPPNTEAFF.

Concerning this clonotype: This may be a read error, as it is one base from a much larger clone. The chain joins TRBV7-8 to TRBJ1-4, with D tentatively TRBD1 (5 bases). CDR1 is SGHVS, CDR2 FQNEAQ, per germline. This CDR3 spans 15 amino acids. CDR3: CASSLWDGGSEKLVF. For the CDR3, the DNA is TGTGCCAGCAGCTTATGGGACGGTGGAAGTGAAAAACTGGTTTTT.

This clonotype was seen repeatedly, ten times or more. CDR3 residues: CATSTSADHTDTQYF. The CDR3 DNA reads as TGTGCCACCAGCACCTCGGCGGACCACACAGATACGCAGTATTTT. V gene TRBV15 combines with J gene TRBJ2-3; D gene unclear. Germline V lookup: CDR1 LNHNV, CDR2 YYDKDF (reference sequence). This CDR3 region has 15 residues. Trimming pared 4 bases from V and 2 bases from J, leaving 13 bases between.

Turning to this clonotype: The conserved phenylalanine or tryptophan is not found at the CDR3 terminus, so this likely reflects a read error. V gene TRBV7-9 combines with J gene TRBJ2-7, with a possible D match to TRBD1 (5 bases). The CDR3 consists of 17 residues. V lost 4 bases and J 7 bases, leaving 26 bases between the germline ends. In germline, CDR1 is SEHNR, CDR2 FQNEAQ (reference sequence). In DNA, the CDR3 is TGTGCCAGCAGCTCCACATTAACCGTTGACAGTATGATAGAGCAGTACATC. Translating gives CASSSTLTVDSMIEQYI.

The V and J genes are TRBV4-1 and TRBJ1-1, with D possibly being TRBD1 (6 bases). Germline CDR1 is MGHRA and CDR2 is YSYEKL. V shed 4 bases and J shed 3 bases, with 12 bases lying between them. The CDR3 spans 14 residues. The CDR3 is CASSPRTGHTEAFF. In DNA form, the CDR3 reads TGCGCCAGCAGCCCCAGAACAGGGCACACTGAAGCTTTCTTT.

There are a few counts of this clonotype. This chain uses TRBV7-2 with TRBJ2-1, with TRBD1 matching over 7 bases. The germline CDR1 and CDR2 sequences are SGHTA and FQGNSA. V lost 5 bases and J lost 4; bases outside the gene matches: 8. The length of the CDR3 is 15 residues. The chain's CDR3 is CASSPGGSAYNEQFF. The DNA of the CDR3 is TGTGCCAGCAGCCCAGGGGGTAGCGCGTACAATGAGCAGTTCTTC.

Many counts were recorded for this clonotype. This chain connects TRBV27 to TRBJ2-7, with D tentatively TRBD1 or TRBD2 (5 bases each). CDR1 MNHEY and CDR2 SMNVEV come from the germline V gene (reference sequence). The CDR3 has 13 amino acids. V shed 2 bases and J shed 4 bases, with 9 bases lying between them. The CDR3 DNA sequence: TGTGCCAGCAGTTTAATCGAGGGGTACGAGCAGTACTTC. It yields the protein CASSLIEGYEQYF.

Points on this clonotype: A much bigger clone sits one base away, suggesting this may be a read error. V and J are TRBV7-9 and TRBJ1-4; TRBD1 is a possible D gene (5 bases). The V gene's germline CDR1 is SEHNR and CDR2 FQNEAQ (reference sequence). The CDR3 is made up of 15 amino acids. CDR3 DNA sequence: TGTGCCAGCAGCTTGGGATCGAGGGGAGAGGAAAAACTGCTTTTT. It translates to CASSLGSRGEEKLLF.

Many counts were recorded for this clonotype. The gene calls are TRBV7-9 and TRBJ2-7, with D unresolved. This CDR3 comprises 13 residues. Germline loops: CDR1 SEHNR, CDR2 FQNEAQ (reference sequence). Deletions cut 5 bases from V and 6 bases from J, with 14 bases between. The CDR3, as DNA: TGTGCCAGCAGCCCGGCCGGGTCGACCGAGCAGTACTTC. Protein sequence: CASSPAGSTEQYF.